These 28 T cell receptor beta chains share one sample of origin, sequenced in a study of T cell clonotyping in hematopoietic cell transplantation. Generated by immunoSEQ multiplex PCR, the TCRdb table keeps only in-frame clones and is missing some. The sample has about 5,000 clones; 26% are singletons. The material sequenced was peripheral blood mononuclear cells, taken 180 days after allogeneic stem cell transplant. These receptors came from a male patient between 40 and 50 years old who had an allogeneic stem cell transplant from an unrelated donor, so the T cells may come from the graft donor. Some clones in this sample may be carry-over from other donors' samples.

This clone was found a few times. The chain uses TRBV25-1 and TRBJ1-2; D gene unclear. V lost 6 bases and J 0 bases, leaving 5 bases between the germline ends. Germline CDR1 is MGHDK and CDR2 is SYGVNS. The length of the CDR3 is 12 residues. This CDR3 reads CASRATNYGYTF. The CDR3 coding sequence is TGTGCCAGCAGGGCAACTAACTATGGCTACACCTTC.

The table lists this clone with a few counts. This rearrangement joins TRBV14 to TRBJ1-1; no clear D. The CDR3 extends over 15 amino acids. Between the trimmed V and J ends, which lost 0 bases and 5 bases, there was a span of 13 bases. Germline V lookup: CDR1 SGHDN, CDR2 FVKESK. DNA of the CDR3: TGTGCCAGCAGCCAAGAAGAATGGCCCCGAACTGAAGCTTTCTTT. It translates to CASSQEEWPRTEAFF.

This clone was found a few times. The gene calls are TRBV6-5 and TRBJ2-1, with TRBD1 matching 11 bases. Germline V gene lookup returns CDR1 MNHEY and CDR2 SVGAGI. The CDR3 contains 14 residues. With V trimmed by 5 bases and J by 6 bases, 3 bases remained unmatched. The CDR3 coding sequence is TGTGCCAGCAGTCCCGGGACAGGGGGCAATGAGCAGTTCTTC. Translated: CASSPGTGGNEQFF.

CDR3 amino acids: CSSNLDTGELFF. In DNA form, the CDR3 reads TGCAGCTCAAACCTGGACACCGGGGAGCTGTTTTTT. The chain is built from TRBV29-1 and TRBJ2-2; D call uncertain. V was pared by 8 bases and J by 3 bases, with 10 bases between. The CDR3 has 12 residues. Germline loops: CDR1 SQVTM, CDR2 ANQGSEA.

The V call is TRBV30, the J call TRBJ1-4, with a possible D match to TRBD1 (5 bases). Germline assignment: CDR1 GTSNPN and CDR2 SVGIG (reference sequence). The CDR3 runs 14 residues. V lost 3 bases and J lost 4, with 12 bases in between. CDR3 loop: CAWSRQGINEKLFF. CDR3 coding DNA: TGTGCCTGGAGCCGCCAGGGAATTAATGAAAAACTGTTTTTT.

The gene calls are TRBV30 and TRBJ1-3; D might be TRBD1 (6 bases). Germline CDR1 GTSNPN, CDR2 SVGIG (reference sequence). The CDR3 is made up of 16 amino acids. V shed 3 bases and J shed 0 bases, with 15 bases lying between them. Here the CDR3 reads CAWRPRDMGSGNTIYF. CDR3 nucleotides: TGTGCCTGGAGGCCTCGGGACATGGGCTCTGGAAACACCATATATTTT.

The V and J genes are TRBV5-1 and TRBJ2-5; 7 nucleotides line up with TRBD2. Per germline, CDR1 SGHRS and CDR2 YFSETQ. J was trimmed by 9 bases and V by 0 bases; bases with no gene match: 8. This CDR3 has 14 residues. CDR3 sequence: CASSLDAEGGPQYF. In DNA, the CDR3 is TGCGCCAGCAGCTTGGACGCCGAGGGAGGGCCCCAGTACTTC.

This clone was found a few times. The chain is built from TRBV9 and TRBJ2-5; D is possibly TRBD2 (6 bases). Germline V lookup: CDR1 SGDLS, CDR2 YYNGEE. V lost 0 bases, J lost 2 bases, and 14 bases lay in between. This CDR3 is 16 amino acids long. The CDR3 sequence: CASSVDLRGRQETQYF. Written as DNA, the CDR3 is TGTGCCAGCAGCGTAGATCTGCGGGGAAGACAAGAGACCCAGTACTTC. The whole variable domain, filled in from reference TRBV9 and TRBJ2-5, reads DSGVTQTPKHLITATGQRVTLRCSPRSGDLSVYWYQQSLDQGLQFLIQYYNGEERAKGNILERFSAQQFPDLHSELNLSSLELGDSALYFCASSVDLRGRQETQYFGPGTRLLVL.

In this sample, this clone turned up a few times. The chain combines TRBV7-9 with TRBJ2-2; D remains unclear. The CDR3 has 13 amino acids. Trimming cost V 3 bases and J 4 bases, with 6 bases left between them. The V gene's germline CDR1 is SEHNR and CDR2 FQNEAQ (reference sequence). In DNA, the CDR3 is TGTGCCAGCAGCTTTACACGCACCGGGGAGCTGTTTTTT. The encoded protein is CASSFTRTGELFF.

A few counts support this clone. The chain combines TRBV30 with TRBJ2-3; no firm D call. Per germline, CDR1 GTSNPN and CDR2 SVGIG (reference sequence). This CDR3 is 12 amino acids long. Trimming took 3 bases from V and 4 from J, leaving 8 bases between them. The CDR3 DNA reads TGTGCCTGGAGCACGGACGCAGATACGCAGTATTTT. This codes for CAWSTDADTQYF.

The chain employs TRBV7-2 and TRBJ1-2, with D unclear. Germline V lookup: CDR1 SGHTA, CDR2 FQGNSA. This CDR3 is 11 amino acids long. The V end lost 5 bases, the J end lost 7 bases, and 8 bases lay between the germline ends. Here the CDR3 DNA reads TGTGCCAGCAGCAACCTTAGTGGCTACACCTTC. It translates to CASSNLSGYTF.

The J gene is TRBJ1-1, the V gene TRBV2; D call uncertain. Looked up from germline, CDR1 is SNHLY and CDR2 is FYNNEI. Trimming took 4 bases from V and 0 from J, leaving 6 bases between them. The CDR3 consists of 13 residues. CDR3 residues: CASSVSVNTEAFF. CDR3 DNA sequence: TGTGCCAGCAGTGTTTCGGTGAACACTGAAGCTTTCTTT.

This clone turned up a few times. The chain recombines TRBV28 with TRBJ2-5, with D tentatively TRBD2 (7 bases). Looked up from germline, CDR1 is MDHEN and CDR2 is SYDVKM. Trimming pared 7 bases from V and 2 bases from J, leaving 14 bases between. CDR3 length: 14 amino acids. The CDR3 bases are TGTGCCAGCACAACGGGGGGCAGACAAGAGACCCAGTACTTC. It is translated as CASTTGGRQETQYF.

This clone appeared a few times. The rearrangement links TRBV9 to TRBJ2-5; weak D call: TRBD1 (7 bases). The germline V and J ends were trimmed by 0 bases and 4 bases, with 16 bases remaining between them. Germline assignment: CDR1 SGDLS and CDR2 YYNGEE. The CDR3 consists of 16 residues. The DNA for the CDR3 is TGTGCCAGCAGCGTAGGAGGAGGGGGCTTAGGAGAGACCCAGTACTTC. Protein sequence: CASSVGGGGLGETQYF.

The gene calls are TRBV6-5 and TRBJ1-2; 7 bases fit TRBD1. J gave up 8 bases and V 5 bases, and 8 bases lay outside the gene matches. CDR1 is MNHEY and CDR2 is SVGAGI in the germline V gene. The CDR3 is 13 amino acids. The CDR3 region is CASSRQGNYGYTF. The CDR3 region has the DNA TGTGCCAGCAGTAGACAGGGAAATTACGGCTACACCTTC.

CDR3 in amino acids: CAWSVRGSGSLYNEQFF. The CDR3 region has the DNA TGTGCCTGGAGTGTAAGGGGTAGCGGGAGCCTGTACAATGAGCAGTTCTTC. The genes are TRBV30 and TRBJ2-1; 9 bases fit TRBD2. The CDR3 loop spans 17 amino acids. Germline assignment: CDR1 GTSNPN and CDR2 SVGIG (reference sequence). Trimming removed 0 bases from V and 4 bases from J; junction bases left unmatched: 10.

This clone was observed a handful of times. One end of the junction is discordant with germline, which a read error may explain. The chain links TRBV20-1 to TRBJ1-2; TRBD1 might be the D (5 bases). Germline values: CDR1 DFQATT, CDR2 SNEGSKA (reference sequence). The CDR3 is made up of 11 amino acids. The CDR3 DNA is TGCAGTGCTAGAGATGTACCCACGGGGCACTTC. Translating it yields CSARDVPTGHF.

The sample holds a few counts of this clone. The rearrangement links TRBV29-1 to TRBJ1-2; D ambiguous. The CDR3 sequence is 12 residues long. Germline-derived CDR1 and CDR2 are SQVTM and ANQGSEA. V lost 4 bases to trimming and J lost 6 bases, with 12 bases between them. Written as DNA, the CDR3 is TGCAGCGTTGGGTTCGAGGGCAATGGCTACACCTTC. Translation gives CSVGFEGNGYTF.

The chain joins TRBV27 to TRBJ2-7; TRBD1 agrees at 8 bases. Losses at the gene ends were 6 bases for V and 2 bases for J; bases not matched to a gene: 9. Germline V gene sequence: CDR1 MNHEY, CDR2 SMNVEV (reference sequence). There are 15 residues in the CDR3. The CDR3 nucleotides read TGTGCCAGCAGCTCACTACCGGGACAGGCCTACGAGCAGTACTTC. As protein: CASSSLPGQAYEQYF.

As for this clone: A junction boundary mismatches the germline segment, possibly from a read error. J is TRBJ1-4 and V is TRBV20-1; the D is unclear. Germline lookup yields CDR1 DFQATT and CDR2 SNEGSKA (reference sequence). This CDR3 contains 11 residues. CDR3: CSARVDGLHRF. CDR3 DNA sequence: TGCAGTGCTAGAGTGGATGGCTTACATCGATTT.

V and J are TRBV19 and TRBJ2-7, with 9 bases lining up with TRBD2. The length of the CDR3 is 13 residues. The junction had 4 bases not matched to a gene; V was cut back by 5 bases and J by 5 bases. From germline, CDR1 is LNHDA and CDR2 SQIVND (reference sequence). CDR3 amino acids: CASSLIAGDEQYF. CDR3 in DNA: TGTGCCAGTAGTTTGATAGCGGGAGACGAGCAGTACTTC.

This clone was seen a handful of times. This rearrangement joins TRBV30 to TRBJ2-5, with D tentatively TRBD1 (6 bases). The germline V gene has CDR1 GTSNPN and CDR2 SVGIG (reference sequence). Trimming cost V 5 bases and J 5 bases, with 15 bases left between them. There are 13 residues in the CDR3. The CDR3 nucleotides are TGTGCCTGGTGCCCAGGGGTAAGGGAGACCCAGTACTTC. It encodes CAWCPGVRETQYF.

This chain uses TRBV30 with TRBJ1-1; D not certain. The CDR3 is 12 amino acids. V dropped 8 bases and J dropped 5 bases, with 15 bases sitting between them. Germline CDR1 is GTSNPN and CDR2 is SVGIG (reference sequence). CDR3 region: CAQEPEGTEAFF. DNA of the CDR3: TGTGCCCAAGAACCGGAAGGGACTGAAGCTTTCTTT. Filled out from reference TRBV30 and TRBJ1-1, the complete variable domain reads SQTIHQWPATLVQPVGSPLSLECTVEGTSNPNLYWYRQAAGRGLQLLFYSVGIGQISSEVPQNLSASRPQDRQFILSSKKLLLSDSGFYLCAQEPEGTEAFFGQGTRLTVV.

This clone turned up a few times. The chain employs TRBV25-1 and TRBJ2-7; 8 nucleotides match TRBD1. This CDR3 comprises 17 residues. J was trimmed by 0 bases and V by 6 bases; bases with no gene match: 13. The germline CDR1 and CDR2 sequences are MGHDK and SYGVNS. The CDR3 sequence is CASSEATGQGGSYEQYF. In DNA form, the CDR3 reads TGTGCCAGCAGCGAAGCAACCGGACAGGGAGGCTCCTACGAGCAGTACTTC.

J is TRBJ1-4 and V is TRBV4-1; D perhaps matches TRBD1 (6 bases). Trimming shortened V by 8 bases and J by 6 bases, and 13 bases separated the two germline ends. The CDR3 runs to 13 residues. In germline, CDR1 is MGHRA, CDR2 YSYEKL. The CDR3 sequence is CASAGEDDEKLFF. The CDR3 nucleotides read TGCGCCAGCGCAGGGGAAGATGATGAAAAACTGTTTTTT.

CDR3 protein: CASSPPDNPGYTF. The CDR3 DNA is TGTGCCAGCAGCCCTCCGGACAACCCGGGCTACACCTTC. The chain combines TRBV2 with TRBJ1-2; D may be TRBD1 (5 bases). The germline gives CDR1 SNHLY, CDR2 FYNNEI. The CDR3 is made up of 13 amino acids. Trimming stripped 6 bases from V and 8 bases from J, with 16 bases between.

This clone has just a few counts. V is TRBV29-1 and J is TRBJ1-2, with 7 nucleotides matching TRBD1. Germline values: CDR1 SQVTM, CDR2 ANQGSEA. The CDR3 contains 12 residues. The J segment lost 2 bases and the V segment lost 6 bases, leaving 3 bases of the junction unmatched. CDR3 coding DNA: TGCAGCGTAGCGGGACAGAACTATGGCTACACCTTC. It is translated as CSVAGQNYGYTF.

The rearrangement joins TRBV7-2 to TRBJ1-3; 9 bases fit TRBD1. CDR3 size: 15 residues. The V segment lost 5 bases and the J segment 3 bases; nucleotides outside the gene matches: 5. Germline V gene lookup returns CDR1 SGHTA and CDR2 FQGNSA. The CDR3 sequence is CASSAWDRVGNTIYF. DNA of the CDR3: TGTGCCAGCAGCGCCTGGGACAGGGTTGGAAACACCATATATTTT.